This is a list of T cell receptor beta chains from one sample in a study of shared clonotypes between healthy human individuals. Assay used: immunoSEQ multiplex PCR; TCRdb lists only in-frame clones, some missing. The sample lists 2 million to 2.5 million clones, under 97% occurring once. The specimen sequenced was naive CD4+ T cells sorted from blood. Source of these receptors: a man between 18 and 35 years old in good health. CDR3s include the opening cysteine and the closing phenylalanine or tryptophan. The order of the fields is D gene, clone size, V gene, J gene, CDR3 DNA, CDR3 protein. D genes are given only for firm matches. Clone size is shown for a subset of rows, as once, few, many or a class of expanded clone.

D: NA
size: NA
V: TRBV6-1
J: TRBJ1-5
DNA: TGTGCCAGCAGTGAAGGACTCAATAGCAATCAGCCCCAGCATTTT
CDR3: CASSEGLNSNQPQHF

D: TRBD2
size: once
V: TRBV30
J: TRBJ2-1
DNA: TGTGCCTGGAGTAGACTAGCGGGGGAGTACAATGAGCAGTTCTTC
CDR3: CAWSRLAGEYNEQFF

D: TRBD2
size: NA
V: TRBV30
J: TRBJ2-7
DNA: TGTGCCTGGAGCCCATTTAGCGGGGGGGCCTCCTACGAGCAGTACTTC
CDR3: CAWSPFSGGASYEQYF

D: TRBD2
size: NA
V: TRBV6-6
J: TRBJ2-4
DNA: TGTGCCAGTGGTCGGGGGGAAAACATTCAGTACTTC
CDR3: CASGRGENIQYF

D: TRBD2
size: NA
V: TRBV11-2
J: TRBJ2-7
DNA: TGTGCCAGCAGGCGACTAGCGGGCGAGCAGTACTTC
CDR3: CASRRLAGEQYF

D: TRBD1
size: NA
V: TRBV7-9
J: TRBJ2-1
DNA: TGTGCCAGCAGCGTAGACAGGGAAGGTTTCAATGAGCAGTTCTTC
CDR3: CASSVDREGFNEQFF

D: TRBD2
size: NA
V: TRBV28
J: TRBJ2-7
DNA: TGTGCCAGCAGTTTGGGAGGAGCGGGGGGCACGTACGAGCAGTACTTC
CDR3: CASSLGGAGGTYEQYF

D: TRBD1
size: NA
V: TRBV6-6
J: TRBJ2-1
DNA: TGTGCCAGCAGTTATTACGGGACAGGGTTTAATGAGCAGTTCTTC
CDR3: CASSYYGTGFNEQFF

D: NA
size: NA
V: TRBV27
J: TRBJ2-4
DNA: TGTGCCAGCAGTTTCGACCACCCCGGGACACCTCAGTACTTC
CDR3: CASSFDHPGTPQYF

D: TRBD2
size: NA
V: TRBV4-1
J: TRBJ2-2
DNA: TGCGCCAGCAGCCAAGATGGGACTAGCGGGAGGAAGACCGGGGAGCTGTTTTTT
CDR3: CASSQDGTSGRKTGELFF

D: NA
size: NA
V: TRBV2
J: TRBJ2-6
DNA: TGTGCCAGCTCGTCCTCAAGGGCCTCTGGGGCCAACGTCCTGACTTTC
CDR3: CASSSSRASGANVLTF

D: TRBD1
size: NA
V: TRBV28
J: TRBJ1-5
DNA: TGTGCCAGCGCCCATGGACAGGGTCGTGGCCAGCCCCAGCATTTT
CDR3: CASAHGQGRGQPQHF

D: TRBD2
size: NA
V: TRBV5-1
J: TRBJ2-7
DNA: TGCGCCAGCAGCTCGCTAGCGGGAGTAACAAACGAGCAGTACTTC
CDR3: CASSSLAGVTNEQYF

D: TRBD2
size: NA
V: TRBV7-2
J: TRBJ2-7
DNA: TGTGCCAGCAGCTTAGGGATAGCGGGGGGGCTGGGCGAGCAGTACTTC
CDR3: CASSLGIAGGLGEQYF

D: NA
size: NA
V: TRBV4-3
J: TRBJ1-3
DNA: TGCGCCAGCAGCCAAGATCCAATTGGGCAGTTCCCTGGAAACACCATATATTTT
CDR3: CASSQDPIGQFPGNTIYF

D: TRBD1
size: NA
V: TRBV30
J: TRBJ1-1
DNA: TGTGCCTGGGGGAGACAGGGGTCTGAAGCTTTCTTT
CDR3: CAWGRQGSEAFF

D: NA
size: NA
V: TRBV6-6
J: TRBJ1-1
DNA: TGTGCCAGCAGTTACACAGGATGGGACACTGAAGCTTTCTTT
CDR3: CASSYTGWDTEAFF

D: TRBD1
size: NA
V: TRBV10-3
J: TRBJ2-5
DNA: TGTGCCATCAGGGCGGGACAGGGGGAGACCCAGTACTTC
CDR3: CAIRAGQGETQYF

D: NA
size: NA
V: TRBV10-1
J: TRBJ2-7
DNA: TGCGCCAGCAGTGAGTCGATTTTGGGCTCAAAGTACTTC
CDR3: CASSESILGSKYF

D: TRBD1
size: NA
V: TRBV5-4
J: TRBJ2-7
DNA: TGTGCCAGCAGCTTCTCCGGGACAGACAAGCAGTACTTC
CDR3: CASSFSGTDKQYF

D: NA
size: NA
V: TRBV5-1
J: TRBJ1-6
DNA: TGCGCCAGCAGCTTGGTTCCAGGATCGAATTCACCCCTCCACTTT
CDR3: CASSLVPGSNSPLHF

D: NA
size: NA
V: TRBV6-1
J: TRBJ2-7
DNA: TGTGCCAGCAGTGAAACGGGCACCAACTACGAGCAGTACTTC
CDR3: CASSETGTNYEQYF

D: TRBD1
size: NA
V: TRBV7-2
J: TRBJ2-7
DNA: TGTGCCAGCAGCCCCGGGACAGGGACGGCCGAGCAGTACTTC
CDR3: CASSPGTGTAEQYF

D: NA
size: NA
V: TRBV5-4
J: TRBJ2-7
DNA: TGTGCCAGCAGCGGCGTAGGGCAGGGTTCCTACGAGCAGTACTTC
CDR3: CASSGVGQGSYEQYF

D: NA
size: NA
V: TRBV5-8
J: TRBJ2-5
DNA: TGTGCCAGCATCCAGCAGGCTTCGGGGGCCCAGTACTTC
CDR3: CASIQQASGAQYF

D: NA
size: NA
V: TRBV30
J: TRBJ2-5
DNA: TGTGCCTGGAGGGCATTCGCGGCCCAGTACTTC
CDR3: CAWRAFAAQYF

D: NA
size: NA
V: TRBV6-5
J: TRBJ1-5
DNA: TGTGCCAGCAGTTCCAATCGTCAGCCCCAGCATTTT
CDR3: CASSSNRQPQHF

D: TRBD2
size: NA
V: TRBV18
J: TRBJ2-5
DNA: TGTGCCAGCACACGCACTATAGCGGGGGGACAAGAGACCCAGTACTTC
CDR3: CASTRTIAGGQETQYF

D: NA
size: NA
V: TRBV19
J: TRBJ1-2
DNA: TGTGCCAGTAGTATGCAGGGAACTTCGAACTATGGCTACACCTTC
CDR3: CASSMQGTSNYGYTF

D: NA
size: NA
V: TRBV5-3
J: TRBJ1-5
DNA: TGTGCCAGAAGCAAGCAGGGAAATCAGCCCCAGCATTTT
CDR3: CARSKQGNQPQHF

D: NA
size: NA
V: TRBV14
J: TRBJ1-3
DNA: TGTGCCAGCAGCGGACCCCGAAACACCATATATTTT
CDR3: CASSGPRNTIYF

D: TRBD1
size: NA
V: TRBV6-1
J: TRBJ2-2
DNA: TGTGCCAGCACCTCGGGACAGGTTAACACCGGGGAGCTGTTTTTT
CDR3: CASTSGQVNTGELFF

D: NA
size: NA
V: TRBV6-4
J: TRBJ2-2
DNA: TGTGCCAGCAGTGGCAATCCCCTGCGGGAAACCGGGGAGCTGTTTTTT
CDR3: CASSGNPLRETGELFF

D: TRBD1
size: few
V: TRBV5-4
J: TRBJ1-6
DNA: TGTGCCAGCAGCGTCGAGACAGGGTTTGCTTCACCCCTCCACTTT
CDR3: CASSVETGFASPLHF

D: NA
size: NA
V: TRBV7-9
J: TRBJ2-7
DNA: TGTGCCAGCAGCTTTCTGGGAGCGCCGGCCTACGAGCAGTACTTC
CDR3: CASSFLGAPAYEQYF

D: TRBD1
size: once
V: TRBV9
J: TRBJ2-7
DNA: TGTGCCAGCAGCGTCAGAGGACAGGGGTTCGACGAGCAGTACTTC
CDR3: CASSVRGQGFDEQYF

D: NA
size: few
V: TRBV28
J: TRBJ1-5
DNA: TGTGCCAGCAGTTTCTTCTTTAACAGGGAGGGCAATCAGCCCCAGCATTTT
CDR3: CASSFFFNREGNQPQHF

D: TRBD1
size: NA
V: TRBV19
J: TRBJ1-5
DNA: TGTGCCAGTAGTATTGGGACAGGGGGAAGTAGCAATCAGCCCCAGCATTTT
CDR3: CASSIGTGGSSNQPQHF

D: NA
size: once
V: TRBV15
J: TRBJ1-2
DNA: TGTGCCACCAGCAGAGGTGCAGGCTATGGCTACACCTTC
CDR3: CATSRGAGYGYTF

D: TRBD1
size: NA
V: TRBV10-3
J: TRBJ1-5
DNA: TGTGCCATACGAGCTCAGGGGGGGCAGCCCCAGCATTTT
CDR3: CAIRAQGGQPQHF

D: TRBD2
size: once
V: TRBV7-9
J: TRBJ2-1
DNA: TGTGCCAGCAGCCAACCCCCCAGCGGGGACAATGAGCAGTTCTTC
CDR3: CASSQPPSGDNEQFF

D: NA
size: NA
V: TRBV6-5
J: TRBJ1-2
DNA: TGTGCCAGCAGGCAGACCAGCGGGGCTAACTATGGCTACACCTTC
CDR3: CASRQTSGANYGYTF

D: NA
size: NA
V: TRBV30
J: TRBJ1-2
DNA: TGTGCCTGGTCCCTTGGGACCTATGGCTACACCTTC
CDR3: CAWSLGTYGYTF

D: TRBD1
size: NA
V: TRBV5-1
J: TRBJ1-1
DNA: TGCGCCAGCAGCCCCACAGGGGGTCTTCTGAACACTGAAGCTTTCTTT
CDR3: CASSPTGGLLNTEAFF

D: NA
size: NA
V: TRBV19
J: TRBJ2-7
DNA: TGTGCCAGTAGTATAGTCTACCCCTACGAGCAGTACTTC
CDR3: CASSIVYPYEQYF

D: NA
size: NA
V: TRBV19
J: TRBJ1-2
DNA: TGTGCCAGTAGTGAATTGCGAGGGGGAGGCTACACCTTC
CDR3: CASSELRGGGYTF

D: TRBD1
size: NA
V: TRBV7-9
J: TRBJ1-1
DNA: TGTGCCAGCTCATTGGGACAGACGAACACTGAAGCTTTCTTT
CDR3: CASSLGQTNTEAFF

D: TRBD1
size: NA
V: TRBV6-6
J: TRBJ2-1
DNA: TGTGCCAGCAGCTTCGGACAGGGGAATTACAATGAGCAGTTCTTC
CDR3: CASSFGQGNYNEQFF

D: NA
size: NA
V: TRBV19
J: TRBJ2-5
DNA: TGTGCCAGTAGTTCTCGGACTGGCACACAAGAGACCCAGTACTTC
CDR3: CASSSRTGTQETQYF

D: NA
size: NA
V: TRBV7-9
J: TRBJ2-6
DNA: TGTGCCAGCAGCTTACGGTTATCTGGGGCCAACGTCCTGACTTTC
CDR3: CASSLRLSGANVLTF

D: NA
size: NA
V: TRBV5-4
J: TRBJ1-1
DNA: TGTGCCAGCAGCCAAAGGGGAGGGTTTTATGCTGAAGCTTTCTTT
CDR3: CASSQRGGFYAEAFF

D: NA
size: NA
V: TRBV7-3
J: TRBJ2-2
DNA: TGTGCCAGCAGCCCCTTAGGCACCGGGGAGCTGTTTTTT
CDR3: CASSPLGTGELFF

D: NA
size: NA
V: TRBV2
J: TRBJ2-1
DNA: TGTGCCAGCAGTGATTGGGGCCGGGGTATGGATGAGCAGTTCTTC
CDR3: CASSDWGRGMDEQFF